Listed here are 9 T cell receptor beta chains from one sample, sequenced in a study of cytomegalovirus exposure and HLA in healthy donors. PCR involved 60 Vbeta and 13 Jbeta primers. Profiling relied on immunoSEQ multiplex PCR, and the TCRdb table lists in-frame clones only, not all of them. The data hold over 100,000 clones, with roughly 71% observed a single time. Input material: PBMCs. These receptors were collected from a woman in her 70s in good health and CMV-seropositive.

The rearrangement links TRBV5-4 to TRBJ2-3; 10 bases are shared with TRBD1. Germline V gives CDR1 SGHNT, CDR2 YYREEE (reference sequence). The CDR3 is 16 amino acids. J gave up 4 bases and V 4 bases, and 9 bases lay outside the gene matches. CDR3 bases: TGTGCCAGCAGCGAAAGGACAGGGGGAAGGGCAGATACGCAGTATTTT. Translating it yields CASSERTGGRADTQYF. The full variable domain, its missing parts supplied by reference TRBV5-4 and TRBJ2-3, is ETGVTQSPTHLIKTRGQQVTLRCSSQSGHNTVSWYQQALGQGPQFIFQYYREEENGRGNFPPRFSGLQFPNYSSELNVNALELDDSALYLCASSERTGGRADTQYFGPGTRLTVL.

The sample holds a few counts of this clone. The gene calls are TRBV6-1 and TRBJ2-4; tentatively, D is TRBD2 (6 bases). This CDR3 has 18 amino acids. The germline CDR1 and CDR2 sequences are MNHNS and SASEGT. The ends were cut back, 2 bases at V and 0 bases at J, with 17 bases in the middle. In DNA form, the CDR3 reads TGTGCCAGCAGTGAATATGTACAGCCGGGACTAGCCAAAAACATTCAGTACTTC. This gives the protein CASSEYVQPGLAKNIQYF.

The chain uses TRBV7-2 and TRBJ2-3; possible D gene TRBD2, 6 bases. Germline V lookup: CDR1 SGHTA, CDR2 FQGNSA. This CDR3 comprises 15 residues. Trimming stripped 6 bases from V and 1 base from J, with 14 bases between. CDR3 loop: CASSQRSGGTDTQYF. DNA of the CDR3: TGTGCCAGCAGTCAACGATCGGGGGGCACAGATACGCAGTATTTT.

This clone was picked up a small number of times. The CDR3 DNA sequence: TGTGCCAGTAGTCCGCTCGACAGTTCCTATGGCTACACCTTC. It translates to CASSPLDSSYGYTF. This sequence joins TRBV19 and TRBJ1-2; D is perhaps TRBD1 (5 bases). V lost 5 bases and J 4 bases, leaving 14 bases between the germline ends. The germline CDR1 and CDR2 sequences are LNHDA and SQIVND (reference sequence). The CDR3 totals 14 residues.

This chain's CDR3 is CASTKSPGQGGTGELFF. CDR3 bases: TGTGCCAGCACCAAATCACCGGGACAGGGAGGAACCGGGGAGCTGTTTTTT. This rearrangement joins TRBV5-4 to TRBJ2-2; TRBD1 aligns across 9 bases. The CDR3 has 17 amino acids. V lost 6 bases, J lost 5 bases, and 14 bases stayed unmatched. Germline CDR1 and CDR2: SGHNT and YYREEE (reference sequence).

CDR3 in amino acids: CASSGGADQPQHF. CDR3 bases: TGTGCCAGCTCTGGAGGAGCTGATCAGCCCCAGCATTTT. The gene calls are TRBV6-6 and TRBJ1-5; D is uncertain. The CDR3 length is 13 residues. Trimming removed 8 bases at V and 5 bases at J, with 13 bases between. CDR1 and CDR2 from the germline V gene are MNHNY and SVGAGI (reference sequence).

V usage is TRBV7-9 and J usage is TRBJ1-4; D unclear. The V gene lost 1 base and the J gene lost 7 bases, with 7 bases spanning the gap. Looked up from germline, CDR1 is SEHNR and CDR2 is FQNEAQ (reference sequence). This CDR3 has 13 residues. CDR3: CASSLVPSEKLFF. The CDR3 DNA reads as TGTGCCAGCAGCTTAGTCCCGAGTGAAAAACTGTTTTTT.

V and J are TRBV6-6 and TRBJ2-7; 8 bases are shared with TRBD2. The CDR3 contains 14 residues. The ends lost 7 bases at V and 4 bases at J; junction bases unmatched: 9. The germline V gene encodes CDR1 MNHNY and CDR2 SVGAGI (reference sequence). The CDR3 region has the DNA TGTGCCAGCAAACTCGGGGGGGTTGGGTACGAGCAGTACTTC. Translating it yields CASKLGGVGYEQYF.

This rearrangement joins TRBV7-3 to TRBJ1-1, with 12 bases identical to TRBD1. J lost 4 bases, V lost 5 bases, and 2 bases had no gene match. The germline gives CDR1 SGHTA, CDR2 FQGTGA. This CDR3 is 14 amino acids long. CDR3 sequence (DNA): TGTGCCAGCAGCGGGACAGGGGGCGGCACTGAAGCTTTCTTT. Translating gives CASSGTGGGTEAFF.